Below, 15 T cell receptor beta chains from the same sample are listed, as sequenced in a study of early T cells in non-severe SARS-CoV-2 infection. TCRdb processed the 5' RACE reads anew with MiXCR; each CDR3 protein has one entry. The sample includes approximately 70,000 distinct CDR3 sequences, more than 3.5% of them seen just once. The sample was whole blood, taken at baseline. The receptors were sampled from an adult who was a healthcare worker with PCR-confirmed SARS-CoV-2 infection or an uninfected control (not recorded which). The donor label of this sample is uncertain.

This clonotype was seen at least ten times. The CDR3 reads CASSLWASHVYEQYF. The CDR3 nucleotides are TGTGCCAGCAGCTTGTGGGCTAGCCACGTCTACGAGCAGTACTTC. The V gene is TRBV7-3, the J gene TRBJ2-7; D possibly corresponds to TRBD2 (5 bases). V lost 3 bases, J lost 3 bases, and 15 bases lay in between. Germline V gives CDR1 SGHTA, CDR2 FQGTGA. The CDR3 sequence is 15 residues long. Full variable domain (outside the CDR3, taken from reference TRBV7-3 and TRBJ2-7): GAGVSQTPSNKVTEKGKYVELRCDPISGHTALYWYRQSLGQGPEFLIYFQGTGAADDSGLPNDRFFAVRPEGSVSTLKIQRTERGDSAVYLCASSLWASHVYEQYFGPGTRLTVT.

There are many counts of this clonotype. V is TRBV12-3 or TRBV12-4 and J is TRBJ2-1; D possibly uses TRBD1 or TRBD2 (5 bases each). Trimming took 5 bases from V and 6 from J, leaving 17 bases between them. The CDR3 covers 15 residues. The CDR3 is CASSPPGPGGNEQFF. The CDR3 DNA follows: TGTGCCAGCAGTCCGCCGGGACCCGGCGGCAATGAGCAGTTCTTC.

This clonotype has a count of ten or more. V and J are TRBV5-5 and TRBJ1-2; possibly TRBD1 for D (5 bases). CDR1 is SGHKS, CDR2 YYEKEE, per germline (reference sequence). The V end was cut by 0 bases, the J end by 5 bases, with 11 bases between. The length of the CDR3 is 14 residues. CDR3: CASSLVGQEYGYTF. The CDR3 region has the DNA TGTGCCAGCAGCTTGGTGGGGCAGGAATATGGCTACACCTTC.

J is TRBJ1-1 and V is TRBV7-9, with 8 bases identical to TRBD1. The length of the CDR3 is 16 residues. Trimming took 4 bases from V and 4 from J; bases not matched to a gene: 11. Germline V lookup: CDR1 SEHNR, CDR2 FQNEAQ (reference sequence). CDR3 coding DNA: TGTGCCAGCAGCTCATTTGCGACAGGGGCGCGCACTGAAGCTTTCTTT. Protein sequence: CASSSFATGARTEAFF.

The table lists this clonotype with many counts. This chain joins TRBV10-2 and TRBJ2-1; possibly TRBD2 for D (6 bases). The length of the CDR3 is 13 residues. Germline CDR1 and CDR2: WSHSY and SAAADI. The V and J ends lost 6 bases and 3 bases respectively, with 9 bases between them. The CDR3: CASRAGNYNEQFF. CDR3 nucleotide sequence: TGCGCCAGCAGGGCGGGAAACTACAATGAGCAGTTCTTC.

This chain uses TRBV6-5 with TRBJ2-7, with TRBD1 as a possible D gene (6 bases). The CDR3 is made up of 13 amino acids. The V gene lost 5 bases and the J gene lost 5 bases, with 13 bases spanning the gap. The germline gives CDR1 MNHEY, CDR2 SVGAGI. CDR3 residues: CASSRGYRDEQYF. The CDR3 DNA follows: TGTGCCAGCAGTAGGGGATACAGGGACGAGCAGTACTTC.

This clonotype was seen repeatedly, ten times or more. The chain joins TRBV4-1 to TRBJ2-3; 16 positions agree with TRBD2. The CDR3 spans 17 residues. The germline V gene has CDR1 MGHRA and CDR2 YSYEKL. J gave up 5 bases and V 3 bases, and 5 bases lay outside the gene matches. The DNA for the CDR3 is TGCGCCAGCAGCCAGTGGGGACTAGCGGGGGGGCAAGATACGCAGTATTTT. Translated, it gives CASSQWGLAGGQDTQYF.

This clonotype was observed at least ten times. The V and J genes are TRBV6-5 and TRBJ2-7; 7 positions agree with TRBD2. This CDR3 has 15 amino acids. Germline V CDR1 and CDR2: MNHEY, SVGAGI. With 6 bases clipped from V and 2 bases from J, the junction kept 10 bases outside the gene matches. The CDR3 here is CASSPIAGNPYEQYF. The DNA for the CDR3 is TGTGCCAGCAGCCCCATAGCGGGCAACCCCTACGAGCAGTACTTC.

Only a few counts were recorded for this clonotype. CDR3 coding DNA: TGTGCCAGCAGTTTAAGGGGGCGTGGGAGGAACACTGAAGCTTTCTTT. It specifies CASSLRGRGRNTEAFF. The chain combines TRBV28 with TRBJ1-1; 7 bases align to TRBD1. Germline-derived CDR1 and CDR2 are MDHEN and SYDVKM. With V trimmed by 2 bases and J by 1 base, 7 bases remained unmatched. The CDR3 totals 16 residues. Filled out from reference TRBV28 and TRBJ1-1, the complete variable domain reads DVKVTQSSRYLVKRTGEKVFLECVQDMDHENMFWYRQDPGLGLRLIYFSYDVKMKEKGDIPEGYSVSREKKERFSLILESASTNQTSMYLCASSLRGRGRNTEAFFGQGTRLTVV.

The genes are TRBV28 and TRBJ2-2; the D is unclear. There are 13 residues in the CDR3. Germline V gene data show CDR1 as MDHEN and CDR2 as SYDVKM. V lost 3 bases and J lost 5, with 7 bases in between. CDR3 bases: TGTGCCAGCAGTTTTGATCGTACCGGGGAGCTGTTTTTT. This translates into CASSFDRTGELFF.

This sequence joins TRBV10-1 and TRBJ2-3; the D is unclear. Germline V CDR1 and CDR2: WNHNN, SYGVQD (reference sequence). V was pared by 2 bases and J by 2 bases, with 11 bases between. This CDR3 is built from 15 residues. The DNA of the CDR3 is TGCGCCAGCAGTGAGAAGAGGACCCCCACAGATACGCAGTATTTT. Its protein product is CASSEKRTPTDTQYF.

This sequence joins TRBV20-1 and TRBJ2-3, with 12 bases fitting TRBD2. The length of the CDR3 is 18 residues. Trimming at V came to 3 bases and at J to 5 bases, leaving 15 bases not matched to a gene. CDR1 and CDR2 from the germline V gene are DFQATT and SNEGSKA (reference sequence). CDR3 region: CSARPLSILAGGRDTQYF. In DNA, the CDR3 is TGCAGTGCTAGGCCTCTTTCGATACTAGCGGGGGGCAGAGATACGCAGTATTTT.

This clonotype was seen at least ten times. The V gene is TRBV7-8, the J gene TRBJ2-5, with TRBD2 matching over 8 bases. CDR1 is SGHVS and CDR2 is FQNEAQ in the germline V gene. This CDR3 has 14 amino acids. V lost 6 bases, J lost 4 bases, and 7 bases stayed unmatched. In DNA, the CDR3 is TGTGCCAGCAGAGCGGGGGCCGGGGGAGAGACCCAGTACTTC. Its protein product is CASRAGAGGETQYF.

The sample holds many counts of this clonotype. V usage is TRBV29-1 and J usage is TRBJ1-2; D is possibly TRBD1 (6 bases). This CDR3 is built from 14 residues. Trimming stripped 6 bases from V and 0 bases from J, with 14 bases between. CDR1 is SQVTM and CDR2 is ANQGSEA in the germline V gene. CDR3 residues: CSVPAGATNYGYTF. The CDR3 DNA follows: TGCAGCGTCCCCGCAGGGGCCACTAACTATGGCTACACCTTC.

This clonotype was observed a single time. This chain links TRBV5-4 with TRBJ2-2; 8 bases match TRBD1. Per germline, CDR1 SGHNT and CDR2 YYREEE (reference sequence). This CDR3 has 16 amino acids. With V trimmed by 4 bases and J by 6 bases, 11 bases remained unmatched. Here the CDR3 reads CASSQGTGASAGELFF. CDR3 nucleotides: TGTGCCAGCAGCCAAGGGACAGGAGCATCGGCCGGGGAGCTGTTTTTT. Combining the CDR3 with reference TRBV5-4 and TRBJ2-2 gives the whole variable domain ETGVTQSPTHLIKTRGQQVTLRCSSQSGHNTVSWYQQALGQGPQFIFQYYREEENGRGNFPPRFSGLQFPNYSSELNVNALELDDSALYLCASSQGTGASAGELFFGEGSRLTVL.